A single sample is the source of the 7 T cell receptor beta chains below, sequenced in a study of graft-versus-host responses after intestinal transplantation. The assay was immunoSEQ multiplex PCR, and TCRdb's table has in-frame clones only and misses some. The table has about 30,000 clones, around 94% seen once. Source: PBMCs, taken approximately ten weeks after intestinal transplant. These receptors were collected from a human patient who received an intestinal transplant, so some T cells may come from the graft donor.

V and J are TRBV15 and TRBJ2-7; the D gene is possibly TRBD2 (5 bases). V shed 1 base and J shed 0 bases, with 10 bases lying between them. In germline, CDR1 is LNHNV, CDR2 YYDKDF (reference sequence). The CDR3 has 15 residues. CDR3 sequence (DNA): TGTGCCACCAGCAGAGTAAGCGGAGGCTCCTACGAGCAGTACTTC. It codes for CATSRVSGGSYEQYF. The whole variable domain, filled in from reference TRBV15 and TRBJ2-7, reads DAMVIQNPRYQVTQFGKPVTLSCSQTLNHNVMYWYQQKSSQAPKLLFHYYDKDFNNEADTPDNFQSRRPNTSFCFLDIRSPGLGDTAMYLCATSRVSGGSYEQYFGPGTRLTVT.

This clone was observed a single time. The chain joins TRBV7-2 to TRBJ2-5, with TRBD2 identical over 10 bases. Per germline, CDR1 SGHTA and CDR2 FQGNSA. The CDR3 is made up of 16 amino acids. V trimming: 3 bases; J trimming: 5 bases; junction bases outside the gene matches: 9. The CDR3 is CASSFRGGLAAETQYF. CDR3 DNA: TGTGCCAGCAGCTTTAGGGGTGGACTAGCGGCGGAGACCCAGTACTTC.

This chain connects TRBV14 to TRBJ2-7; unclear D gene. The V end was cut by 4 bases, the J end by 0 bases, with 10 bases between. Germline CDR1 and CDR2: SGHDN and FVKESK. The CDR3 covers 14 residues. As DNA, the CDR3 is TGTGCCAGCAGCCTCGCACTACGCTCCTACGAGCAGTACTTC. It yields the protein CASSLALRSYEQYF.

The sample holds a few counts of this clone. The chain carries TRBV27 and TRBJ2-7; D might be TRBD2 (5 bases). The CDR3 extends over 12 amino acids. Germline lookup yields CDR1 MNHEY and CDR2 SMNVEV (reference sequence). With 6 bases removed from V and 0 bases from J, the gap between germline ends came to 6 bases. The chain's CDR3 is CASRDFSYEQYF. The CDR3 nucleotides are TGTGCCAGCAGGGACTTCTCCTACGAGCAGTACTTC.

V usage is TRBV7-2 and J usage is TRBJ1-2, with D uncertain. The length of the CDR3 is 15 residues. The V end lost 1 base, the J end lost 4 bases, and 13 bases lay between the germline ends. Germline lookup yields CDR1 SGHTA and CDR2 FQGNSA. CDR3 in amino acids: CASSLGLSPGYGYTF. CDR3 sequence (DNA): TGTGCCAGCAGCTTAGGACTTTCCCCAGGCTATGGCTACACCTTC.

The genes are TRBV6-1 and TRBJ1-2, with TRBD1 matching 12 bases. The ends lost 7 bases at V and 8 bases at J; junction bases unmatched: 11. This CDR3 contains 15 residues. CDR1 is MNHNS, CDR2 SASEGT, per germline. CDR3 residues: CASTNTGTGGWGYTF. The CDR3 coding sequence is TGTGCCAGCACTAACACCGGGACAGGGGGCTGGGGCTACACCTTC.

The V gene is TRBV10-2, the J gene TRBJ1-5; D possibly corresponds to TRBD1 (6 bases). CDR1 and CDR2 from the germline V gene are WSHSY and SAAADI. The CDR3 contains 14 residues. Trimming stripped 1 base from V and 5 bases from J, with 9 bases between. The CDR3 DNA reads as TGCGCCAGCAGTGAGTGGGGGCTGGATCAGCCCCAGCATTTT. This translates into CASSEWGLDQPQHF.